The 30 T cell receptor beta chains listed next were all sequenced from one sample in a study of shared clonotypes between healthy human individuals. CD8 cells classed as naive were CD45RO-negative and positively selected for CCR7, excluding terminally differentiated effector memory CD45RA+ cells. Profiling relied on immunoSEQ multiplex PCR, and the TCRdb table lists in-frame clones only, not all of them. The profile shows about 750,000 clones, 80% to 95% of them singletons. Sequenced material: naive CD8+ T cells sorted from blood. The receptors shown here come from a man aged 30-40 years in good health.

In this sample, this clone turned up once. The chain links TRBV14 to TRBJ2-7; D might be TRBD2 (5 bases). Trimming left V 5 bases short and J 3 bases short, with 17 bases between. The germline gives CDR1 SGHDN, CDR2 FVKESK. This CDR3 has 15 amino acids. The CDR3 coding sequence is TGTGCCAGCAGCGCGGACTGGGCAGAAGACTACGAGCAGTACTTC. This translates into CASSADWAEDYEQYF.

This rearrangement joins TRBV27 to TRBJ2-3; D is unclear. CDR1 and CDR2 from the germline V gene are MNHEY and SMNVEV (reference sequence). This CDR3 has 14 residues. V lost 6 bases and J lost 3, with 13 bases in between. CDR3 protein: CASSLLGLTDTQYF. In nucleotides, the CDR3 is TGTGCCAGCAGCCTCCTAGGGTTGACAGATACGCAGTATTTT.

The chain has TRBV7-6 and TRBJ2-5, with TRBD2 matching over 14 bases. Trimming removed 5 bases from V and 5 bases from J; junction bases left unmatched: 10. Germline V lookup: CDR1 SGHVS, CDR2 FNYEAQ. The CDR3 is 17 amino acids. The CDR3 region has the DNA TGTGCCAGCAGCCTGGGACTAGCGGGAGTTGGGGAGGAGACCCAGTACTTC. This translates into CASSLGLAGVGEETQYF.

Only one count was recorded for this clone. This chain links TRBV7-8 with TRBJ2-2, with D unresolved. V was pared by 0 bases and J by 5 bases, with 7 bases between. The CDR3 is 14 residues long. CDR1 and CDR2 (germline): SGHVS, FQNEAQ. The CDR3 DNA sequence: TGTGCCAGCAGCTTAGCGAGTAGTACCGGGGAGCTGTTTTTT. Its translation: CASSLASSTGELFF.

This clone has only a few counts. This chain joins TRBV11-2 and TRBJ2-7; a possible D gene is TRBD1 (6 bases). The CDR3 length is 13 residues. CDR1 and CDR2 from the germline V gene are SGHAT and FQNNGV. Trimming shortened V by 5 bases and J by 3 bases, and 11 bases separated the two germline ends. The CDR3 nucleotides are TGTGCCAGCAGCCCACAGGGTGACTACGAGCAGTACTTC. Its protein is CASSPQGDYEQYF.

The gene calls are TRBV4-1 and TRBJ2-3; TRBD1 or TRBD2 may be the D gene (6 bases each). CDR1 is MGHRA, CDR2 YSYEKL, per germline. The V end was cut by 0 bases, the J end by 4 bases, with 11 bases between. CDR3 length: 15 residues. CDR3 in amino acids: CASSQEGGRPDTQYF. In nucleotides, the CDR3 is TGCGCCAGCAGCCAAGAAGGGGGGAGGCCAGATACGCAGTATTTT.

The sample holds one count of this clone. The V and J genes are TRBV6-5 and TRBJ1-2; tentatively, D is TRBD1 (5 bases). V was trimmed by 7 bases and J by 7 bases, leaving 22 bases between them. Germline V CDR1 and CDR2: MNHEY, SVGAGI. The CDR3 loop spans 15 amino acids. The CDR3 DNA is TGTGCCAGCACCCCGTCGGGCTTCAGGGCGCGTGGCTACACCTTC. It codes for CASTPSGFRARGYTF.

The V gene is TRBV4-1, the J gene TRBJ1-1, with D possibly matching TRBD1 (5 bases). Trimming pared 2 bases from V and 6 bases from J, leaving 10 bases between. In germline, CDR1 is MGHRA, CDR2 YSYEKL. The CDR3 totals 13 residues. This chain's CDR3 is CASSQMGGSEAFF. CDR3 nucleotide sequence: TGCGCCAGCAGCCAAATGGGGGGGTCTGAAGCTTTCTTT.

The V call is TRBV7-2, the J call TRBJ2-3; 14 positions match TRBD2. The CDR3 is made up of 16 amino acids. Germline V gene lookup returns CDR1 SGHTA and CDR2 FQGNSA. Unmatched junction bases numbered 6, after V lost 5 bases and J lost 5 bases. CDR3: CASSPGLAGVGDTQYF. CDR3 bases: TGTGCCAGCAGCCCGGGACTAGCGGGAGTAGGAGATACGCAGTATTTT.

The chain uses TRBV7-9 and TRBJ2-7; TRBD1 matches 9 bases. J gave up 5 bases and V 6 bases, and 11 bases lay outside the gene matches. The CDR3 loop spans 15 amino acids. CDR1 and CDR2 from the germline V gene are SEHNR and FQNEAQ (reference sequence). DNA of the CDR3: TGTGCCAGCAGTAACGCGGGACAGGGCCCCCACGAGCAGTACTTC. Protein product: CASSNAGQGPHEQYF.

J is TRBJ1-5 and V is TRBV10-2, with 7 bases matching TRBD1. The CDR3 length is 14 residues. The V gene end was trimmed by 8 bases and the J gene end by 4 bases; junction bases not matched to a gene: 8. The V gene's germline CDR1 is WSHSY and CDR2 SAAADI. CDR3 region: CASVGQLGNQPQHF. CDR3 bases: TGCGCCAGCGTGGGACAGCTCGGGAATCAGCCCCAGCATTTT.

The rearrangement joins TRBV27 to TRBJ2-3, with unresolved D. The V gene's germline CDR1 is MNHEY and CDR2 SMNVEV (reference sequence). CDR3 length equals 13 residues. The V gene lost 4 bases and the J gene lost 5 bases, with 10 bases spanning the gap. This CDR3 is CASSSVALDTQYF. CDR3 sequence (DNA): TGTGCCAGCAGTTCGGTTGCTCTAGATACGCAGTATTTT.

The chain combines TRBV27 with TRBJ2-7; TRBD1 aligns across 9 bases. This CDR3 comprises 15 residues. V lost 5 bases to trimming and J lost 7 bases; unmatched junction nucleotides: 12. Germline V gene data show CDR1 as MNHEY and CDR2 as SMNVEV (reference sequence). The CDR3 loop is CASSLLQGAPGEQYF. Here the CDR3 DNA reads TGTGCCAGCAGTCTGCTACAGGGGGCGCCGGGGGAGCAGTACTTC.

The count of this clone is one. V is TRBV4-3 and J is TRBJ2-3, with 8 bases aligning to TRBD2. Germline-derived CDR1 and CDR2 are LGHNA and YSLEER. The CDR3 contains 15 residues. With V trimmed by 5 bases and J by 1 base, 5 bases remained unmatched. CDR3 coding DNA: TGCGCCAGCAGCTCTTATAGCGGGGGCACAGATACGCAGTATTTT. It translates to CASSSYSGGTDTQYF.

The J gene is TRBJ2-7, the V gene TRBV4-1; TRBD1 agrees at 8 bases. Losses at the gene ends were 1 base for V and 3 bases for J; bases not matched to a gene: 14. CDR1 is MGHRA and CDR2 is YSYEKL in the germline V gene. This CDR3 is built from 18 residues. DNA for the CDR3: TGCGCCAGCAGCCAAGGCCTCTCAGGGGGCCCACTCGGCTACGAGCAGTACTTC. Translating gives CASSQGLSGGPLGYEQYF.

The V gene is TRBV5-5, the J gene TRBJ1-2; the match to TRBD1 covers 8 bases. The CDR3 runs 15 residues. The V and J ends lost 4 bases and 3 bases, in that order; junction bases with no gene match: 8. Germline V gives CDR1 SGHKS, CDR2 YYEKEE (reference sequence). The CDR3 reads CASSGNRGEDYGYTF. The CDR3 DNA reads TGTGCCAGCAGCGGAAACAGGGGGGAGGACTATGGCTACACCTTC.

V usage is TRBV7-9 and J usage is TRBJ2-1; perhaps TRBD1 as D (5 bases). The CDR3 consists of 15 residues. CDR1 and CDR2 from the germline V gene are SEHNR and FQNEAQ (reference sequence). The germline V and J ends were trimmed by 5 bases and 1 base, with 12 bases remaining between them. As DNA, the CDR3 is TGTGCCAGCAGCATTCACCAGGGTTCCTACAATGAGCAGTTCTTC. It translates to CASSIHQGSYNEQFF.

This chain connects TRBV7-9 to TRBJ2-1, with TRBD2 matching 10 bases. The length of the CDR3 is 15 residues. V trimming: 5 bases; J trimming: 6 bases; junction bases outside the gene matches: 7. From germline, CDR1 is SEHNR and CDR2 FQNEAQ (reference sequence). Here the CDR3 reads CASSGSGRGGNEQFF. The CDR3 DNA is TGTGCCAGCAGCGGCAGCGGGAGGGGGGGCAATGAGCAGTTCTTC.

As for this clone: Other DNA sequences in the same sample also yield this CDR3. The V gene is TRBV27, the J gene TRBJ2-7, with TRBD2 identical over 9 bases. V dropped 0 bases and J dropped 2; count of bases not matched to a gene: 2. The germline CDR1 and CDR2 sequences are MNHEY and SMNVEV (reference sequence). This CDR3 contains 15 residues. CDR3 in amino acids: CASSLSVAGAYEQYF. The CDR3 region has the DNA TGTGCCAGCAGTTTATCGGTAGCGGGAGCCTACGAGCAGTACTTC.

The rearrangement uses TRBV14 and TRBJ2-7; D gene uncertain. Germline CDR1 reads SGHDN; CDR2 reads FVKESK. V dropped 4 bases and J dropped 5 bases, with 21 bases sitting between them. The CDR3 has 16 amino acids. In DNA form, the CDR3 reads TGTGCCAGCAGCCCCCTTCGGGTCTCCGGACGAGACGAGCAGTACTTC. Amino acids: CASSPLRVSGRDEQYF.

In the case of this clone: Other DNA sequences in this sample translate to the same CDR3. The chain is built from TRBV27 and TRBJ2-7, with D maybe TRBD1 (5 bases). Germline CDR1 and CDR2: MNHEY and SMNVEV (reference sequence). The V end lost 3 bases, the J end lost 2 bases, and 8 bases lay between the germline ends. The CDR3 loop spans 13 amino acids. CDR3 sequence reads: CASSFTDTYEQYF. The CDR3 DNA follows: TGTGCCAGCAGTTTTACGGACACCTACGAGCAGTACTTC.

In the case of this clone: Other DNA sequences within the sample encode an identical CDR3. V gene TRBV29-1 combines with J gene TRBJ2-1; 7 nucleotides line up with TRBD1. This CDR3 is 12 amino acids long. The germline CDR1 and CDR2 sequences are SQVTM and ANQGSEA. With 4 bases clipped from V and 6 bases from J, the junction kept 3 bases outside the gene matches. CDR3 region: CSVGQGGNEQFF. CDR3 DNA sequence: TGCAGCGTTGGACAGGGTGGCAATGAGCAGTTCTTC.

The chain combines TRBV13 with TRBJ1-1; D is possibly TRBD1 (5 bases). Germline CDR1 reads PRHDT; CDR2 reads FYEKMQ (reference sequence). Between the trimmed V and J ends, which lost 5 bases and 3 bases, there was a span of 10 bases. This CDR3 region has 13 residues. CDR3 sequence: CASSIGTDTEAFF. The CDR3 bases are TGTGCCAGCAGCATTGGGACCGACACTGAAGCTTTCTTT.

V is TRBV5-4 and J is TRBJ2-5, with D possibly TRBD2 on 6 matching bases. In germline, CDR1 is SGHNT, CDR2 YYREEE (reference sequence). Trimming shortened V by 3 bases and J by 5 bases, and 23 bases separated the two germline ends. This CDR3 is 17 amino acids long. CDR3 nucleotides: TGTGCCAGCAGCTGGAGGGTAACGCGGGATGTCCCGGAGACCCAGTACTTC. Amino acids: CASSWRVTRDVPETQYF.

V usage is TRBV15 and J usage is TRBJ2-5; either TRBD1 or TRBD2 may fit D (5 bases each). Germline lookup yields CDR1 LNHNV and CDR2 YYDKDF (reference sequence). Trimming left V 2 bases short and J 5 bases short, with 15 bases between. This CDR3 spans 15 amino acids. The CDR3 loop is CATSRPRDVRETQYF. The CDR3 DNA follows: TGTGCCACCAGCAGACCTCGGGACGTCCGGGAGACCCAGTACTTC.

The chain employs TRBV19 and TRBJ2-7, with D possibly being TRBD2 (6 bases). Germline V lookup: CDR1 LNHDA, CDR2 SQIVND (reference sequence). V lost 3 bases to trimming and J lost 5 bases, with 17 bases between them. CDR3 length: 15 amino acids. The chain's CDR3 is CASSIFGRLSDEQYF. The CDR3 region has the DNA TGTGCCAGTAGTATCTTTGGGAGGCTTAGCGACGAGCAGTACTTC.

The rearrangement links TRBV7-2 to TRBJ2-1; D gene uncertain. Trimming stripped 2 bases from V and 7 bases from J, with 9 bases between. Germline CDR1 is SGHTA and CDR2 is FQGNSA. The CDR3 is 13 amino acids. For the CDR3, the DNA is TGTGCCAGCAGCTTAACGAGCTGGAATGAGCAGTTCTTC. Its protein product is CASSLTSWNEQFF.

The chain is built from TRBV18 and TRBJ2-1; D gene unclear. This CDR3 comprises 13 residues. The germline gives CDR1 KGHSH, CDR2 LQKENI. V was cut by 1 base and J by 10 bases, with 11 bases left in between. The CDR3 loop reads CASSPRPAREQFF. DNA of the CDR3: TGTGCCAGCTCACCACGCCCAGCCCGGGAGCAGTTCTTC.

This chain uses TRBV10-1 with TRBJ2-5, with D possibly TRBD2 on 5 matching bases. Germline V CDR1 and CDR2: WNHNN, SYGVQD (reference sequence). Trimming took 2 bases from V and 4 from J, leaving 14 bases between them. The CDR3 sequence is 15 residues long. CDR3 region: CASSEVGERPETQYF. The CDR3 coding sequence is TGCGCCAGCAGTGAGGTGGGAGAGCGCCCAGAGACCCAGTACTTC.

The chain is built from TRBV29-1 and TRBJ2-5; maybe TRBD2 (7 bases). V dropped 1 base and J dropped 5 bases, with 17 bases sitting between them. Germline lookup yields CDR1 SQVTM and CDR2 ANQGSEA. The CDR3 has 15 amino acids. In DNA, the CDR3 is TGCAGCGTTGAAGGTTTTGGGGGGGCCGAGGAGACCCAGTACTTC. Protein product: CSVEGFGGAEETQYF.